This TCR beta chain was profiled in a study of PD-L1 blockade in urothelial cancer. Study-wide context: Males with bladder-origin urothelial cancer made up about 90% of the roughly 29 patients. Prior exposure to chemotherapy in patients amounted to 0 to 3 regimens received.

Time point denoted: pretreatment peripheral blood. Each patient's cancer was a locally advanced or metastatic urothelial carcinoma. A total of 1 to 8 samples per patient were collected pretreatment and on-treatment. Assay used: immunoSEQ multiplex PCR; TCRdb lists only in-frame clones, some missing. The repertoire holds roughly 100,000 clones, with about 90% as singletons. V was pared by 3 bases and J by 8 bases, with 7 bases of the junction left unmatched. The CDR3 has 15 residues. Looked up from germline, CDR1 is MDHEN and CDR2 is SYDVKM. This chain joins TRBV28 and TRBJ1-4, with 9 bases lining up with TRBD1. The receptor comes from an elderly woman with urothelial cancer. The sequencing used PBMCs, collected around atezolizumab (anti-PD-L1) treatment. CDR3 in DNA: TGTGCCAGCAGTTTGGGGGGACAGGGTCGGGAAAAACTGTTTTTT. It translates to CASSLGGQGREKLFF.